The 15 T cell receptor beta chains listed next were all sequenced from one sample in a study of OX40 agonist ivuxolimab in advanced cancers. Assay: immunoSEQ multiplex PCR; the TCRdb copy retains only in-frame clones and omits some. The table shows some 50,000 clones, with around 87% occurring only once. The sequencing used CD4+ or CD8+ T cells sorted from blood, collected in a trial of the OX40 agonist ivuxolimab. The receptors stem from an adult with an advanced solid tumor such as melanoma, head and neck, liver or kidney cancer.

This clone occurred once. This chain links TRBV7-2 with TRBJ2-7; 8 positions agree with TRBD1. The V gene end was trimmed by 3 bases and the J gene end by 5 bases; junction bases not matched to a gene: 3. Germline-derived CDR1 and CDR2 are SGHTA and FQGNSA. This CDR3 contains 13 residues. The CDR3 DNA is TGTGCCAGCAGCTTCGGACAGGGCCACGAGCAGTACTTC. Encoded protein: CASSFGQGHEQYF.

The V call is TRBV28, the J call TRBJ2-7, with 11 bases fitting TRBD2. Germline values: CDR1 MDHEN, CDR2 SYDVKM. Unmatched junction bases numbered 2, after V lost 7 bases and J lost 3 bases. The CDR3 runs to 13 residues. The CDR3 loop reads CASTTSGSYEQYF. CDR3 in DNA: TGTGCCAGCACAACTAGCGGGAGCTACGAGCAGTACTTC.

The chain is built from TRBV10-3 and TRBJ1-2; maybe TRBD1 (5 bases). The germline gives CDR1 ENHRY, CDR2 SYGVKD. V lost 1 base and J lost 4, with 16 bases in between. The CDR3 consists of 16 residues. CDR3 protein: CAISELPTWQGYGYTF. The CDR3 DNA is TGTGCCATCAGTGAGTTACCGACCTGGCAGGGCTATGGCTACACCTTC.

The chain employs TRBV28 and TRBJ1-5; 9 bases are a match to TRBD1. Trimming at V came to 4 bases and at J to 4 bases, leaving 11 bases not matched to a gene. Per the germline V gene, CDR1 is MDHEN and CDR2 is SYDVKM. This CDR3 has 17 amino acids. The CDR3 DNA sequence: TGTGCCAGCAGTTCTCCGGGACAGGGAGGGAGGAATCAGCCCCAGCATTTT. Encoded protein: CASSSPGQGGRNQPQHF.

CDR3: CASSLEARGYTDTQYF. The DNA of the CDR3 is TGTGCCAGCAGCTTAGAAGCCCGGGGCTACACAGATACGCAGTATTTT. The rearrangement uses TRBV7-8 and TRBJ2-3; D possibly matches TRBD1 or TRBD2 (5 bases each). The V gene's germline CDR1 is SGHVS and CDR2 FQNEAQ. The CDR3 runs 16 residues. The V and J ends lost 1 base and 2 bases respectively, with 13 bases between them.

The chain combines TRBV4-1 with TRBJ2-3, with D unresolved. Germline CDR1 MGHRA, CDR2 YSYEKL. Trimming removed 4 bases from V and 4 bases from J, with 12 bases in between. CDR3 length: 14 residues. In DNA, the CDR3 is TGCGCCAGCAGCCCCAACCCAGGATCAGATACGCAGTATTTT. This gives the protein CASSPNPGSDTQYF.

Here the CDR3 reads CASSERGMTGGEQFF. As DNA, the CDR3 is TGTGCCAGCAGCGAGAGGGGAATGACAGGGGGCGAGCAGTTCTTC. The chain employs TRBV9 and TRBJ2-1; 10 bases line up with TRBD1. J lost 10 bases, V lost 3 bases, and 10 bases had no gene match. The V gene's germline CDR1 is SGDLS and CDR2 YYNGEE. The CDR3 covers 15 residues.

This chain links TRBV6-6 with TRBJ1-2; D ambiguous. The V end was cut by 4 bases, the J end by 1 base, with 13 bases between. The CDR3 is 15 residues long. Germline assignment: CDR1 MNHNY and CDR2 SVGAGI (reference sequence). The CDR3 region is CASSSTGFGNYGYTF. CDR3 nucleotides: TGTGCCAGCAGTTCGACGGGATTTGGTAACTATGGCTACACCTTC.

This rearrangement joins TRBV13 to TRBJ1-2; no firm D call. This CDR3 contains 13 residues. V was trimmed by 1 base and J by 7 bases, leaving 10 bases between them. The germline CDR1 and CDR2 sequences are PRHDT and FYEKMQ (reference sequence). CDR3 DNA: TGTGCCAGCAGCTTAGCGATGACGAGTGGCTACACCTTC. Translating gives CASSLAMTSGYTF.

V and J are TRBV27 and TRBJ1-2; D not certain. V lost 5 bases, J lost 0 bases, and 19 bases lay in between. The CDR3 sequence is 17 residues long. In germline, CDR1 is MNHEY, CDR2 SMNVEV (reference sequence). CDR3 nucleotide sequence: TGTGCCAGCAGTCCCCGAGGGCCCTTATCGACTAACTATGGCTACACCTTC. The encoded protein is CASSPRGPLSTNYGYTF.

The chain uses TRBV6-5 and TRBJ2-7, with no clear D. V shed 0 bases and J shed 0 bases, with 12 bases lying between them. The CDR3 has 16 amino acids. CDR1 and CDR2 (germline): MNHEY, SVGAGI. The CDR3 DNA reads TGTGCCAGCAGTTACTCGATTCAGTGCTGCTCCTACGAGCAGTACGTC. Its translation: CASSYSIQCCSYEQYV.

The V gene is TRBV27, the J gene TRBJ1-1; D ambiguous. The CDR3 spans 13 residues. The V gene's germline CDR1 is MNHEY and CDR2 SMNVEV (reference sequence). The V and J ends lost 6 bases and 3 bases respectively, with 11 bases between them. In nucleotides, the CDR3 is TGTGCCAGCAGCCGGAGACCGGACACTGAAGCTTTCTTT. It is translated as CASSRRPDTEAFF.

V is TRBV11-2 and J is TRBJ2-1, with D unclear. The CDR3 covers 14 residues. V lost 5 bases and J 7 bases, leaving 15 bases between the germline ends. From germline, CDR1 is SGHAT and CDR2 FQNNGV. The CDR3 protein is CASSPSSVGNEQFF. The CDR3 region has the DNA TGTGCCAGCAGCCCTTCGTCGGTAGGGAATGAGCAGTTCTTC.

The chain recombines TRBV5-5 with TRBJ1-6; no firm D call. This CDR3 region has 16 residues. V shed 0 bases and J shed 0 bases, with 7 bases lying between them. Germline-derived CDR1 and CDR2 are SGHKS and YYEKEE (reference sequence). This CDR3 reads CASSLERISYNSPLHF. The CDR3 DNA follows: TGTGCCAGCAGCTTGGAGAGGATCTCCTATAATTCACCCCTCCACTTT.

The chain uses TRBV5-1 and TRBJ2-7; D perhaps matches TRBD2 (5 bases). Germline CDR1 reads SGHRS; CDR2 reads YFSETQ. The V end lost 3 bases, the J end lost 0 bases, and 13 bases lay between the germline ends. This CDR3 contains 15 residues. The CDR3 DNA reads TGCGCCAGCAGCTCGGGATTGCTTACCTCCTACGAGCAGTACTTC. Amino acid sequence: CASSSGLLTSYEQYF.